Listed here are 21 T cell receptor beta chains from one sample, sequenced in a study of T cell responses to AZD1222 COVID-19 vaccine. TCRdb's table, derived via immunoSEQ multiplex PCR, lists solely in-frame clones and lacks some. The sample consists of around 160,000 clones, 88% of them appearing once. This material consisted of peripheral blood, taken on day 0 of AZD1222 vaccination. Receptors originate from an adult in good health.

This clone occurred once. The chain employs TRBV13 and TRBJ2-7; D not resolved. Between the trimmed V and J ends, which lost 3 bases and 4 bases, there was a span of 7 bases. This CDR3 comprises 12 residues. Germline loops: CDR1 PRHDT, CDR2 FYEKMQ (reference sequence). In nucleotides, the CDR3 is TGTGCCAGCAGCTTTAAGAGTTACGAGCAGTACTTC. Residues: CASSFKSYEQYF.

The V call is TRBV6-5, the J call TRBJ2-7, with TRBD2 identical over 11 bases. The CDR3 loop spans 15 amino acids. Looked up from germline, CDR1 is MNHEY and CDR2 is SVGAGI. The junction had 5 bases not matched to a gene; V was cut back by 5 bases and J by 2 bases. CDR3 DNA: TGTGCCAGCAGTCTTAGCGGGGGGGCTCCCTACGAGCAGTACTTC. Its protein product is CASSLSGGAPYEQYF.

To note about this clone: Distinct nucleotide sequences in the sample also encode this CDR3. The rearrangement links TRBV6-5 to TRBJ1-5, with D hard to call. The CDR3 runs 14 residues. From germline, CDR1 is MNHEY and CDR2 SVGAGI. The V end was cut by 0 bases, the J end by 4 bases, with 7 bases between. The CDR3 protein is CASSYSGGNQPQHF. As DNA, the CDR3 is TGTGCCAGCAGTTACTCCGGAGGGAATCAGCCCCAGCATTTT.

The J gene is TRBJ2-1, the V gene TRBV9; D gene unclear. This CDR3 has 21 residues. Per the germline V gene, CDR1 is SGDLS and CDR2 is YYNGEE. Deletions cut 2 bases from V and 6 bases from J, with 33 bases between. The CDR3 nucleotides are TGTGCCAGCAGCGTCTCCCCCTGGGTCGCTAGTACGGGTTTTAGGTCCAATGAGCAGTTCTTC. Amino acid sequence: CASSVSPWVASTGFRSNEQFF.

The chain links TRBV28 to TRBJ1-1; no clear D gene. The V and J ends lost 3 bases and 4 bases respectively, with 15 bases between them. CDR1 is MDHEN, CDR2 SYDVKM, per germline. This CDR3 contains 15 residues. The CDR3 loop is CASSFAGIGGTEAFF. Written as DNA, the CDR3 is TGTGCCAGCAGTTTTGCGGGTATCGGTGGCACTGAAGCTTTCTTT.

This chain joins TRBV10-3 and TRBJ2-7; tentatively, D is TRBD2 (6 bases). Germline V gene sequence: CDR1 ENHRY, CDR2 SYGVKD. This CDR3 has 13 amino acids. V lost 6 bases and J lost 7, with 16 bases in between. The CDR3 protein is CAISPGDVGEQYF. CDR3 DNA: TGTGCCATCAGCCCGGGGGACGTCGGGGAGCAGTACTTC.

Here the CDR3 DNA reads TGTGCCAGCAGCCAAGACTACGGTCTTAGGGGAAACACCATATATTTT. Its translation: CASSQDYGLRGNTIYF. This sequence joins TRBV3-1 (or the pseudogene TRBV3-2) and TRBJ1-3, with D uncertain. This CDR3 has 16 residues. Trimming removed 0 bases from V and 4 bases from J, with 13 bases in between. Germline assignment: CDR1 LGHDT and CDR2 YNNKEL (reference sequence).

Here the CDR3 DNA reads TGTGCTAGTCGAGGGACAGGGGACACTGAAGCTTTCTTT. It yields the protein CASRGTGDTEAFF. The chain employs TRBV12-5 and TRBJ1-1; 10 nucleotides agree with TRBD1. V trimming: 8 bases; J trimming: 3 bases; junction bases outside the gene matches: 3. CDR1 and CDR2 from the germline V gene are LGHNT and FRNRAP. This CDR3 contains 13 residues.

In this sample, this clone turned up a few times. The chain recombines TRBV27 with TRBJ2-7, with 8 bases that match TRBD1. CDR3 size: 13 residues. CDR1 MNHEY and CDR2 SMNVEV come from the germline V gene (reference sequence). V lost 5 bases, J lost 3 bases, and 3 bases stayed unmatched. The CDR3: CASSLTGVYEQYF. The CDR3 region has the DNA TGTGCCAGCAGTCTGACAGGGGTCTACGAGCAGTACTTC.

V and J are TRBV19 and TRBJ1-4; 7 bases line up with TRBD1. The germline V gene encodes CDR1 LNHDA and CDR2 SQIVND (reference sequence). V trimming: 6 bases; J trimming: 5 bases; junction bases outside the gene matches: 9. The CDR3 consists of 15 residues. Here the CDR3 DNA reads TGTGCCAGTAGGAGCCAGACAGGGTTCAATGAAAAACTGTTTTTT. The encoded protein is CASRSQTGFNEKLFF.

The chain joins TRBV3-1 (or the pseudogene TRBV3-2) to TRBJ1-6, with 9 nucleotides matching TRBD1. J was trimmed by 7 bases and V by 5 bases; bases with no gene match: 6. This CDR3 contains 15 residues. Per the germline V gene, CDR1 is LGHDT and CDR2 is YNNKEL (reference sequence). CDR3 in amino acids: CASSARDRVNSPLHF. The CDR3 region has the DNA TGTGCCAGCAGCGCGAGGGACAGGGTGAATTCACCCCTCCACTTT.

Note on this clone: In the same sample, other DNA sequences code for this CDR3. The V gene is TRBV28, the J gene TRBJ1-4; 8 bases line up with TRBD1. J was trimmed by 4 bases and V by 7 bases; bases with no gene match: 5. The CDR3 loop spans 14 amino acids. Germline-derived CDR1 and CDR2 are MDHEN and SYDVKM. CDR3 loop: CASTLTGVNEKLFF. The CDR3 nucleotides read TGTGCCAGCACTCTGACAGGGGTTAATGAAAAACTGTTTTTT.

The V call is TRBV2, the J call TRBJ1-3; TRBD1 matches 9 bases. The CDR3 extends over 14 amino acids. V gave up 7 bases and J gave up 5 bases; unmatched junction bases: 6. Germline V gene sequence: CDR1 SNHLY, CDR2 FYNNEI. The CDR3 DNA is TGTGCCAGCACCCTACAGGGGGCTAGAAACACCATATATTTT. Protein sequence: CASTLQGARNTIYF.

The chain uses TRBV5-6 and TRBJ1-1; D is possibly TRBD1 (6 bases). Trimming pared 0 bases from V and 10 bases from J, leaving 10 bases between. The CDR3 consists of 12 residues. Per the germline V gene, CDR1 is SGHDT and CDR2 is YYEEEE. The CDR3 nucleotides are TGTGCCAGCAGCTTGGAGTGGGGGGCAGCTTTCTTT. This codes for CASSLEWGAAFF.

The chain combines TRBV7-9 with TRBJ1-1, with 8 bases identical to TRBD1. Germline V lookup: CDR1 SEHNR, CDR2 FQNEAQ (reference sequence). There are 16 residues in the CDR3. V shed 6 bases, J shed 6 bases, and the junction held 15 bases outside the gene matches. CDR3 region: CASSQTMDRAGAEAFF. In DNA, the CDR3 is TGTGCCAGCAGTCAAACTATGGACAGGGCGGGCGCTGAAGCTTTCTTT.

The CDR3 loop reads CASSRGVELFF. The CDR3 nucleotides are TGTGCCAGCAGTAGAGGGGTCGAACTGTTTTTT. The rearrangement links TRBV13 to TRBJ1-4; tentative D call: TRBD1 (5 bases). Germline assignment: CDR1 PRHDT and CDR2 FYEKMQ (reference sequence). This CDR3 is built from 11 residues. V lost 6 bases and J lost 12, with 11 bases in between.

V gene TRBV9 combines with J gene TRBJ2-2, with D perhaps TRBD1 (5 bases). The germline V and J ends were trimmed by 4 bases and 5 bases, with 9 bases remaining between them. The CDR3 covers 13 residues. Germline CDR1 is SGDLS and CDR2 is YYNGEE. This CDR3 reads CASSRTSTGELFF. The CDR3, as DNA: TGTGCCAGCAGCCGGACATCTACCGGGGAGCTGTTTTTT. The full variable domain, rest sourced from reference TRBV9 and TRBJ2-2, is DSGVTQTPKHLITATGQRVTLRCSPRSGDLSVYWYQQSLDQGLQFLIQYYNGEERAKGNILERFSAQQFPDLHSELNLSSLELGDSALYFCASSRTSTGELFFGEGSRLTVL.

The chain uses TRBV7-2 and TRBJ1-4; 7 bases fit TRBD1. Germline lookup yields CDR1 SGHTA and CDR2 FQGNSA. The length of the CDR3 is 14 residues. Trimming took 3 bases from V and 10 from J; bases not matched to a gene: 8. Here the CDR3 DNA reads TGTGCCAGCAGCTTTCAAGGGGGCGGCGGAAAACTGTTTTTT. Its protein is CASSFQGGGGKLFF.

The chain couples TRBV7-2 to TRBJ2-1; the match to TRBD2 covers 13 bases. The germline CDR1 and CDR2 sequences are SGHTA and FQGNSA. There are 15 residues in the CDR3. Trimming removed 5 bases from V and 4 bases from J; junction bases left unmatched: 2. Here the CDR3 reads CASSLGLAGYNEQFF. The CDR3 nucleotides are TGTGCCAGCAGCCTGGGACTAGCGGGGTACAATGAGCAGTTCTTC.

The chain is built from TRBV18 and TRBJ1-6, with 7 bases lining up with TRBD1. Germline V gene data show CDR1 as KGHSH and CDR2 as LQKENI. Germline trimming cut 3 bases from V and 5 bases from J; bases unmatched to any gene: 7. The CDR3 runs 16 residues. The CDR3 DNA follows: TGTGCCAGCTCACCGTACCGGGACAGTGATAATTCACCCCTCCACTTT. Translated, it gives CASSPYRDSDNSPLHF.

The chain carries TRBV9 and TRBJ2-7; D might be TRBD1 (6 bases). This CDR3 region has 14 residues. Trimming took off 1 base at V and 3 bases at J, with 11 bases between the two ends. CDR1 and CDR2 (germline): SGDLS, YYNGEE. This chain's CDR3 is CASSVTTDSYEQYF. The CDR3, as DNA: TGTGCCAGCAGCGTAACCACGGACAGCTACGAGCAGTACTTC.